This TCR beta chain stems from a study of CD8 T cells in ankylosing spondylitis. Study outcomes and limitations: Blood of patients with ankylosing spondylitis appeared to be characterized by a TCR beta motif of several highly homologous variants. It was reported that disease-linked clones were significantly enriched in matched ankylosing spondylitis synovial fluid. CD8+ disease-linked clones were present at relatively low frequencies in blood. Previously reported in reactive arthritis synovial fluid and blood were some of the motif variants.

In its sample, this clonotype was seen a few times. Its antigen is not known. It was by quantitative 5'-RACE with molecular barcodes that TCR beta libraries were made. TCRdb processed the 5' RACE reads anew with MiXCR; each CDR3 protein has one entry. The sample lists some 840,000 distinct CDR3 sequences, 12% occurring once. This CDR3 has 15 amino acids. The V and J ends lost 2 bases and 8 bases respectively, with 16 bases between them. Per germline, CDR1 SGHRS and CDR2 YFSETQ. The chain is built from TRBV5-1 and TRBJ1-4; D gene unclear. Input material: blood, either unsorted or a sorted T cell fraction (not recorded which). This TCR was sampled from a male donor with ankylosing spondylitis. The CDR3 DNA is TGCGCCAGCAGCTTTGAGGGTGGGGAATTGGAAAAACTGTTTTTT. Encoded protein: CASSFEGGELEKLFF.